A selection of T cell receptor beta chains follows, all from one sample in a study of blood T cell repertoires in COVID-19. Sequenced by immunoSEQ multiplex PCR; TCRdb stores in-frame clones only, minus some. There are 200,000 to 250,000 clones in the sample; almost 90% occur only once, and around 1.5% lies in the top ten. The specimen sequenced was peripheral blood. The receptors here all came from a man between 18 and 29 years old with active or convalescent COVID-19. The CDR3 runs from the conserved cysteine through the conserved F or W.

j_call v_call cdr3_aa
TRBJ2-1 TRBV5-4 CASSPGTSGNNEQFF
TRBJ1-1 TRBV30 CAWNRLGAFF
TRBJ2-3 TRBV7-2 CASSLGLQRGDTQYF
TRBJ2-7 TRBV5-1 CASSRLAGRDEQYF
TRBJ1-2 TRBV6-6 CASSYTKAGGPYGYTF
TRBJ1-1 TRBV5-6 CASSYMGPDTEAFF
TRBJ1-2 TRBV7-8 CASSSEAAGLGYGYTF
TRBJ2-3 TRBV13 CASSRQAGTSTDTQYF
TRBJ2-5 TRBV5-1 CASSLVGSGGQETQYF
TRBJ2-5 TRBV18 CASSLQGIQETQYF
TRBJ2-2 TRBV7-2 CASSLRNLATTGELFF
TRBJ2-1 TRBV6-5 CASSYSGLKNEQFF